Reported below is one T cell receptor beta chain. The entry originates in a study of cytomegalovirus exposure and HLA in healthy donors. CDR1 SNHLY and CDR2 FYNNEI come from the germline V gene. Trimming removed 6 bases from V and 2 bases from J, with 6 bases in between. The CDR3 consists of 12 residues. The study ran its PCR with 60 Vbeta and 13 Jbeta primers. TCRdb's table, derived via immunoSEQ multiplex PCR, lists solely in-frame clones and lacks some. The profile shows approximately 150,000 clones, over 60% of them singletons. Sequences were obtained from PBMCs. V and J are TRBV2 and TRBJ2-3; D not resolved. This receptor was taken from a woman aged 25 to 39 in good health and CMV-seronegative. This CDR3 reads CASSLYTDTQYF. The CDR3 DNA reads TGTGCCAGCAGCCTCTACACAGATACGCAGTATTTT.